The 16 T cell receptor beta chains below all came from one sample that was sequenced in a study of T cells in Graves' hyperthyroidism and ophthalmopathy. There were TCR beta CDR3 regions amplified from RNA transcripts. A set of HTBI primers served as the primers for a first-round RT-PCR of the TCR CDR3. TCRdb analysed the multiplex PCR reads with MiXCR anew, one entry per CDR3 protein. The table has fewer than 500,000 distinct CDR3 sequences, about 13% seen once. The source material was blood. These receptors all come from a man aged 25 to 45 with Graves' hyperthyroidism that later progressed to Graves' ophthalmopathy.

This clonotype occurred many times. This chain joins TRBV7-8 and TRBJ1-1; 11 bases are shared with TRBD1. Losses at the gene ends were 6 bases for V and 10 bases for J; bases not matched to a gene: 10. The CDR3 totals 14 residues. Germline CDR1 and CDR2: SGHVS and FQNEAQ. The DNA for the CDR3 is TGTGCCAGCAGACCCCGGGACAGGGGGTTGATAGCTTTCTTT. Protein: CASRPRDRGLIAFF.

There are many counts of this clonotype. The V call is TRBV5-1, the J call TRBJ1-1; D unresolved. The CDR3 covers 12 residues. Germline V gene lookup returns CDR1 SGHRS and CDR2 YFSETQ. Between the trimmed V and J ends, which lost 4 bases and 2 bases, there was a span of 6 bases. The CDR3 region is CASSTHNTEAFF. CDR3 nucleotide sequence: TGCGCCAGCAGCACACATAACACTGAAGCTTTCTTT.

This clonotype was counted many times. This chain uses TRBV18 with TRBJ1-1; no clear D. Germline lookup yields CDR1 KGHSH and CDR2 LQKENI. The CDR3 runs to 14 residues. The ends were cut back, 3 bases at V and 0 bases at J, with 8 bases in the middle. CDR3 residues: CASSPMGLNTEAFF. In DNA, the CDR3 is TGTGCCAGCTCACCGATGGGCTTGAACACTGAAGCTTTCTTT.

The chain couples TRBV3-1 to TRBJ2-1; D call uncertain. The CDR3 consists of 16 residues. CDR1 is LGHDT, CDR2 YNNKEL, per germline (reference sequence). Trimming pared 0 bases from V and 3 bases from J, leaving 12 bases between. The chain's CDR3 is CASSQDYATFYNEQFF. The CDR3 DNA follows: TGTGCCAGCAGCCAAGATTACGCGACCTTCTACAATGAGCAGTTCTTC.

This clonotype showed up many times. This rearrangement joins TRBV20-1 to TRBJ1-2; TRBD1 aligns across 8 bases. CDR1 and CDR2 (germline): DFQATT, SNEGSKA (reference sequence). Unmatched junction bases numbered 7, after V lost 2 bases and J lost 2 bases. The CDR3 covers 15 residues. The CDR3 spells CSARKQGETNYGYTF. The CDR3 DNA sequence: TGCAGTGCTAGAAAACAGGGGGAGACGAACTATGGCTACACCTTC.

The chain couples TRBV20-1 to TRBJ1-5; D is possibly TRBD1 (5 bases). CDR3 size: 12 residues. Germline-derived CDR1 and CDR2 are DFQATT and SNEGSKA (reference sequence). Trimming took off 7 bases at V and 0 bases at J, with 7 bases between the two ends. In nucleotides, the CDR3 is TGCAGTGTCACAGGTAGCAATCAGCCCCAGCATTTT. This gives the protein CSVTGSNQPQHF.

This clonotype was observed at least ten times. The CDR3 region is CASRPGTAADGYTF. Here the CDR3 DNA reads TGTGCCAGCAGACCCGGGACGGCGGCCGATGGCTACACCTTC. The J gene is TRBJ1-2, the V gene TRBV6-1; a weak D match, TRBD1 (5 bases). Per the germline V gene, CDR1 is MNHNS and CDR2 is SASEGT. The CDR3 length is 14 residues. Trimming removed 6 bases from V and 6 bases from J, with 17 bases in between.

This clonotype was recorded at least ten times. The chain links TRBV12-3 or TRBV12-4 to TRBJ1-5, with a tentative D call TRBD1 (6 bases). The V and J ends lost 6 bases and 7 bases respectively, with 10 bases between them. The length of the CDR3 is 12 residues. The CDR3: CASSSQGQPQHF. The CDR3 bases are TGTGCCAGCAGCTCCCAGGGGCAGCCCCAGCATTTT.

This clonotype was recorded many times. The V gene is TRBV3-1, the J gene TRBJ1-6; TRBD1 matches at 7 bases. There are 17 residues in the CDR3. After removal of 4 bases from V and 10 bases from J, the junction contained 16 bases not matched to a gene. CDR1 is LGHDT, CDR2 YNNKEL, per germline (reference sequence). CDR3 sequence: CASSLRQGVRVKSPLHF. The CDR3 nucleotides are TGTGCCAGCAGCCTAAGGCAGGGGGTGCGAGTGAAGTCACCCCTCCACTTT.

In DNA form, the CDR3 reads TGTGTCCTGTCCAGGGTGGGCACTGAAGCTTTCTTT. Translation gives CVLSRVGTEAFF. V usage is TRBV19 and J usage is TRBJ1-1; possibly TRBD1 for D (5 bases). Per germline, CDR1 LNHDA and CDR2 SQIVND (reference sequence). The CDR3 runs to 12 residues.

This clonotype was observed at least ten times. The chain recombines TRBV3-1 with TRBJ2-7; the D gene is possibly TRBD1 (7 bases). The CDR3 consists of 15 residues. The germline V gene encodes CDR1 LGHDT and CDR2 YNNKEL (reference sequence). Between the trimmed V and J ends, which lost 1 base and 4 bases, there was a span of 14 bases. CDR3 sequence: CASSQGGGGGYEQYF. The DNA for the CDR3 is TGTGCCAGCAGCCAAGGAGGAGGGGGCGGGTACGAGCAGTACTTC.

This clonotype showed up many times. CDR3 sequence (DNA): TGCAGCGTTGGGGGAGAGGGCAATCAGCCCCAGCATTTT. It is translated as CSVGGEGNQPQHF. The chain employs TRBV29-1 and TRBJ1-5; D gene unclear. The germline V gene has CDR1 SQVTM and CDR2 ANQGSEA. V was pared by 4 bases and J by 2 bases, with 9 bases between. The CDR3 sequence is 13 residues long.

Only a few counts were recorded for this clonotype. No conserved phenylalanine or tryptophan is present at the end of the CDR3, so a read error is the likely explanation. The chain employs TRBV6-1 and TRBJ1-2; no definite D call. The CDR3 runs 12 residues. Germline CDR1 reads MNHNS; CDR2 reads SASEGT. Deletions cut 5 bases from V and 3 bases from J, with 7 bases between. CDR3: CASSQLYYGYTL. CDR3 nucleotides: TGTGCCAGCAGTCAACTTTACTATGGCTACACCCTC.

This clonotype was seen many times. This rearrangement joins TRBV30 to TRBJ1-2, with no clear D. The ends were cut back, 4 bases at V and 5 bases at J, with 11 bases in the middle. CDR1 GTSNPN and CDR2 SVGIG come from the germline V gene (reference sequence). This CDR3 has 12 residues. The CDR3 reads CAWTRGIYGYTF. The CDR3 bases are TGTGCCTGGACTCGAGGGATTTATGGCTACACCTTC.

CDR3 sequence (DNA): TGTGCCAGCAGCTCTTCTACAGGGGGATTTGGAGAAAAACTGTTTTTT. It translates to CASSSSTGGFGEKLFF. The V and J genes are TRBV6-1 and TRBJ2-2; 8 bases fit TRBD1. The DNA end is a closer match to TRBJ1-4, so the J assignment may be wrong. This CDR3 has 16 amino acids. Germline V gene sequence: CDR1 MNHNS, CDR2 SASEGT.

This clonotype showed up just once. This may come from a read error, since a much larger clone is one base off. This chain uses TRBV5-1 with TRBJ1-1; D not certain. The CDR3 sequence is 13 residues long. CDR1 and CDR2 (germline): SGHRS, YFSETQ. The V and J ends lost 6 bases and 1 base respectively, with 10 bases between them. This CDR3 is CASTVGRNTEAFF. The CDR3 DNA follows: TGCGCCAGCACGGTAGGGAGGAACACTGAAGCTTTCTTT.